This T cell receptor beta chain was captured by sequencing in a study of T cells in Graves' hyperthyroidism and ophthalmopathy. On the study more broadly: Once the initial diagnosis was made, peripheral blood was obtained before any treatment.

From RNA transcripts, TCR beta CDR3 regions were amplified. HTBI primers were employed in a first-round RT-PCR of the TCR CDR3. MiXCR was run by TCRdb on the multiplex PCR reads, yielding one entry per CDR3 protein. This sample has 380,000 or so distinct CDR3 sequences, with over 15% found just once. This clonotype has a count of ten or more. The V end lost 8 bases, the J end lost 2 bases, and 22 bases lay between the germline ends. Per germline, CDR1 MGHDK and CDR2 SYGVNS. This CDR3 is 17 amino acids long. The chain uses TRBV25-1 and TRBJ1-5; a weak D match, TRBD1 (6 bases). Sequencing was done on a sample of blood. The clonotype originates from a woman in her late teens or twenties with Graves' hyperthyroidism. The CDR3 nucleotides read TGTGCCAGCGTAAGCCCCGGGACAAAAGGAGGCAATCAGCCCCAGCATTTT. It specifies CASVSPGTKGGNQPQHF.